Listed below are T cell receptor beta chains from one sample, sequenced in a study of CD8+ T cells in alopecia areata. TCRdb keeps only in-frame clones here, not all; method: immunoSEQ multiplex PCR. The table lists approximately 130,000 clones, 47% of them singletons, with over 9.5% in the top ten. The source material was NKG2D-low CD8+ T cells sorted from blood. Source of these receptors: a human donor with alopecia areata. Each CDR3 is given with its conserved first and last residue. The D gene is left open where the match is weak. Clone size is shown for a subset of rows, as once, few, many or a class of expanded clone.

v_call	d_call	j_call	clone_size	cdr3_nt	cdr3_aa
TRBV29-1	TRBD2	TRBJ2-7	-	TGCAGCGTTGGTGGGGGGGTCAACGAGCAGTACTTC	CSVGGGVNEQYF
TRBV13	-	TRBJ1-1	-	TGTGCCAGCAGCGCCGGGACGCCTCCCACTAGGGCTTTCTTT	CASSAGTPPTRAFF
TRBV30	TRBD1	TRBJ2-1	few	TGTGCCTGGAGTTTGGGGACAGGGGGCTACGATGAGCAGTTCTTC	CAWSLGTGGYDEQFF
TRBV2	TRBD1	TRBJ2-7	-	TGTGCCAGCGGACAGGGCTACGAGCAGTACTTC	CASGQGYEQYF
TRBV29-1	-	TRBJ1-2	-	TGCAGCGTTGATGAGCTAGGAGGCTATGGCTACACCTTC	CSVDELGGYGYTF
TRBV29-1	-	TRBJ1-1	-	TGCAGCGTTTCTACAGCCCTGAACACTGAAGCTTTCTTT	CSVSTALNTEAFF
TRBV29-1	-	TRBJ2-3	-	TGCAGCGGATTACATCGCACAGATACGCAGTATTTT	CSGLHRTDTQYF
TRBV30	-	TRBJ2-1	-	TGTGCCTGGAGTCCAGGAGGGAATGAGCAGTTCTTC	CAWSPGGNEQFF
TRBV20-1	-	TRBJ2-2	-	TGCAGTGCAACCGCCCTGGGGGAGCTGTTTTTT	CSATALGELFF
TRBV5-1	-	TRBJ2-7	-	TGCGCCAGCAGCTTGGAGGCCTCCTACGAGCAGTACTTC	CASSLEASYEQYF
TRBV13	-	TRBJ2-5	-	TGTGCCAGCAGCTTATACAGGGATGGAAAAGAGACCCAGTACTTC	CASSLYRDGKETQYF
TRBV5-1	-	TRBJ2-1	-	TGCGCCAGCAGCTTGGAACAGACTTACAATGAGCAGTTCTTC	CASSLEQTYNEQFF
TRBV29-1	-	TRBJ1-2	-	TGCAGCGTTGATGGTGGCTACACCTTC	CSVDGGYTF
TRBV29-1	-	TRBJ1-4	once	TGCAGCGTTGAAGATCTAGGGCCTAATGAAAAACTGTTTTTT	CSVEDLGPNEKLFF
TRBV29-1	-	TRBJ2-3	few	TGCAGCGTCGACGTGGCAGATACGCAGTATTTT	CSVDVADTQYF
TRBV29-1	-	TRBJ2-7	-	TGCAGCGTGCCTACCTACTCCTTTCAGGGATCGCACGAGCAGTACTTC	CSVPTYSFQGSHEQYF
TRBV29-1	-	TRBJ2-1	-	TGCAGCGTTGAAGGAGGGAGCTCCTACAATGAGCAGTTCTTC	CSVEGGSSYNEQFF
TRBV28	-	TRBJ2-6	-	TGTGCCAGCAGTCAACGGACAGCTTATGTCCTGACTTTC	CASSQRTAYVLTF
TRBV7-9	TRBD1	TRBJ2-1	few	TGTGCCAGCAGCACGGAACAGACAGGGAATGAGCAGTTCTTC	CASSTEQTGNEQFF
TRBV27	-	TRBJ1-6	-	TGTGCCAGCTGGGGATCAAATTCACCCCTCCACTTT	CASWGSNSPLHF
TRBV23-1	-	TRBJ2-1	-	TGCGCCAGCAGTCACTTGGATGTTGAGCAGTTCTTC	CASSHLDVEQFF
TRBV6-4	TRBD2	TRBJ2-3	few	TGTGCCAGCAGTGACGGCGCGGGGGGAACTGATACGCAGTATTTT	CASSDGAGGTDTQYF
TRBV29-1	TRBD2	TRBJ2-7	-	TGCAGCGGGCTCGGGGGGTCGGGACCCTACGAGCAGTACTTC	CSGLGGSGPYEQYF
TRBV4-2	-	TRBJ1-1	-	TGTGCCAGCAGCCAAGGGCTCGGAACTGAAGCTTTCTTT	CASSQGLGTEAFF
TRBV27	TRBD1	TRBJ2-1	-	TGTGCCAGCAGTTTACCTGGACAGGTCAATGAGCAGTTCTTC	CASSLPGQVNEQFF
TRBV2	TRBD2	TRBJ2-5	-	TGTGCCAGCAGTTCCACGGGACTAGCGGCGATGTACCAAGAGACCCAGTACTTC	CASSSTGLAAMYQETQYF
TRBV29-1	-	TRBJ2-2	few	TGCAGCGTATTAAACCATCAACACACCGGGGAGCTGTTTTTT	CSVLNHQHTGELFF
TRBV6-4	TRBD2	TRBJ2-3	-	TGTGCCAGCAGTGACCAAGCGGGGGTCACAGATACGCAGTATTTT	CASSDQAGVTDTQYF
TRBV7-9	-	TRBJ2-3	-	TGTGCCAGCAGCTTAACAGATACGCAGTATTTT	CASSLTDTQYF
TRBV30	-	TRBJ2-1	-	TGTGCCTGGAGAGGACTGGCAAATGAGCAGTTCTTC	CAWRGLANEQFF
TRBV11-3	-	TRBJ2-1	few	TGTGCCAGCAGCTCCGATCGGGCCGCCTACAATGAGCAGTTCTTC	CASSSDRAAYNEQFF
TRBV29-1	TRBD1	TRBJ2-6	few	TGCAGCGGATTGACAGGGGTTTACTCTGGGGCCAACGTCCTGACTTTC	CSGLTGVYSGANVLTF
TRBV13	TRBD1	TRBJ2-5	-	TGTGCCAGCAGCCGGGACAGTCAAGAGACCCAGTACTTC	CASSRDSQETQYF
TRBV29-1	-	TRBJ2-7	-	TGCAGCGCATCGACAGGCCTGAACTACGAGCAGTACTTC	CSASTGLNYEQYF
TRBV5-1	-	TRBJ2-2	-	TGCGCCAGCAGCTCGACAGACACCGGGGAGCTGTTTTTT	CASSSTDTGELFF
TRBV7-9	-	TRBJ1-1	-	TGTGCCAGCAGCACCACTGAAGCTTTCTTT	CASSTTEAFF
TRBV27	TRBD1	TRBJ1-5	few	TGTGCCAGCAGTTTGGAGGGACAGGGTGTCCAGCCCCAGCATTTT	CASSLEGQGVQPQHF
TRBV15	-	TRBJ1-2	-	TGTGCCACCAGCATGGCAGGAGATTATGGCTACACCTTC	CATSMAGDYGYTF
TRBV7-9	-	TRBJ1-4	few	TGTGCCAGCAGCAGGGCGGCGGACAACAATGAAAAACTGTTTTTT	CASSRAADNNEKLFF
TRBV2	-	TRBJ2-3	few	TGTGCCAGCAGTACTGGGACTTTTACGTACACAGATACGCAGTATTTT	CASSTGTFTYTDTQYF
TRBV4-2	TRBD2	TRBJ2-7	-	TGTGCCAGCAGCCAAGAAACTAGCGGGATGTACGAGCAGTACTTC	CASSQETSGMYEQYF
TRBV29-1	TRBD1	TRBJ2-6	-	TGCAGCGTTGGGGATACAGGGGCACGCGGGGCCAACGTCCTGACTTTC	CSVGDTGARGANVLTF
TRBV29-1	-	TRBJ2-1	-	TGCAGCGTTGAAGGTTGGGACAGAGGGGCTAGCGGCAGCTCCTACAATGAGCAGTTCTTC	CSVEGWDRGASGSSYNEQFF
TRBV7-9	-	TRBJ2-7	few	TGTGCCAGCAGCTTAGACGGGTCCGAGCAGTACTTC	CASSLDGSEQYF
TRBV29-1	-	TRBJ2-6	few	TGCAGCGTGGGGGAGACAGAAGCCTCTGGGGCCAACGTCCTGACTTTC	CSVGETEASGANVLTF